This TCR beta chain was recorded in a study of beta chain features in type 1 diabetes. General study points: For TCRB rearrangement, an influence of HLA type remained unresolved here.

The sequenced template was cDNA made from the entire isolated RNA. Here immunoSEQ multiplex PCR was the method, and the copy in TCRdb shows in-frame clones only, minus some. The sample lists roughly 180,000 clones; approximately 13% were seen once. V dropped 1 base and J dropped 5; count of bases not matched to a gene: 7. CDR1 is LGHNA and CDR2 is YNFKEQ in the germline V gene. CDR3 size: 15 residues. About this clone itself: Its target is not known.

The genes are TRBV4-2 and TRBJ1-2, with TRBD1 matching over 7 bases. The sequenced sample was central memory CD4+ T cells from blood. This TCR was sampled from a woman aged 18-29 years in good health. CDR3 in DNA: TGTGCCAGCAGCCAAGGAGAACAGGGGAGGTATGGCTACACCTTC. It codes for CASSQGEQGRYGYTF.